This T cell receptor (beta chain) came from a study of identical twins. It was template switching that added a universal primer site, and there were unique molecular identifiers on the cDNA. Using its own MiXCR run on the 5' RACE reads, TCRdb lists one record per CDR3 protein. The repertoire includes approximately 220,000 distinct CDR3 sequences, 6% to 8.5% of them detected once, and roughly 5.4% sits in the top ten. General observations from the study: Rather than following the same donors, the conclusions depended on cross-sectional statistical analysis. Reduced insertions were recorded for abundant cord blood beta clonotypes, with no such pattern in memory repertoires. Weaker excess twin sharing was observed in beta out-of-frame sequences.

In regard to this clonotype: No antigen is known for it.

V gave up 4 bases and J gave up 5 bases; unmatched junction bases: 4. The CDR3 extends over 14 amino acids. The sample was also linked to a second study, of yellow fever vaccine responses in identical twins.

The rearrangement links TRBV23-1 to TRBJ2-1, with 8 nucleotides matching TRBD1. TRBV23-1 is identified as an open reading frame with a role that is uncertain. Sequencing used CD8+ T cells sorted from blood. This TCR was sampled from a young woman in good health. The CDR3 sequence is CASSPTGVDNEQFF. The DNA of the CDR3 is TGCGCCAGCAGTCCGACAGGGGTCGACAATGAGCAGTTCTTC.